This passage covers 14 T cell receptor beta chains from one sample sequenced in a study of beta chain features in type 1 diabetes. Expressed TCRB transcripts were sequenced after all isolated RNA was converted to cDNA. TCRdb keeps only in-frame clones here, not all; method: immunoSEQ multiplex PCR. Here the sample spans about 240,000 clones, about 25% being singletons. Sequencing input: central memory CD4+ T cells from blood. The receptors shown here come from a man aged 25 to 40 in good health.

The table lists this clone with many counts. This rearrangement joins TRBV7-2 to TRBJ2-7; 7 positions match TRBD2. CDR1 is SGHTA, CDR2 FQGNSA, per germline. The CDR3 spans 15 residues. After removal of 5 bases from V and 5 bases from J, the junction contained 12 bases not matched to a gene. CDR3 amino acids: CASSPSAGIFDEQYF. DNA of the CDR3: TGTGCCAGCAGCCCCTCAGCGGGAATCTTCGACGAGCAGTACTTC.

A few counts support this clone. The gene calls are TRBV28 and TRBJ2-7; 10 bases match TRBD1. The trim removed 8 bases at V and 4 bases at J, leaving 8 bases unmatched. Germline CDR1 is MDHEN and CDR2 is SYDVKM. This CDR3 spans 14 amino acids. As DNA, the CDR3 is TGTGCCAGCGAACCCCCGGGACAGGGGTACGAGCAGTACTTC. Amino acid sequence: CASEPPGQGYEQYF.

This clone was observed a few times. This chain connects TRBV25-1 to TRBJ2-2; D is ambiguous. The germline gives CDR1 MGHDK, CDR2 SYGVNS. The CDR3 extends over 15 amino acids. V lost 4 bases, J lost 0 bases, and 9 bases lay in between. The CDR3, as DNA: TGTGCCAGCAGTGTAGGACGGCCGAACACCGGGGAGCTGTTTTTT. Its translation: CASSVGRPNTGELFF.

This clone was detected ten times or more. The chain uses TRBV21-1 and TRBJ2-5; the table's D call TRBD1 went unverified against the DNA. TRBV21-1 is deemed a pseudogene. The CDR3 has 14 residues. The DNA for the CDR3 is TGTGCCAGCAGCAAAGACAGGGGCCAAGAGACCCAGTACTTC. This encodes CASSKDRGQETQYF.

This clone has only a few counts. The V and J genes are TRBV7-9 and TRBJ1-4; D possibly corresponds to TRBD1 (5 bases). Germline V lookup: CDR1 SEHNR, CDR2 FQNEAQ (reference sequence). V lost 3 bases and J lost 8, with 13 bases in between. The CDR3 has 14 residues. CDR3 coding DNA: TGTGCCAGCAGCTTTTGGGGGATGGAGGAAAAACTGTTTTTT. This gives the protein CASSFWGMEEKLFF.

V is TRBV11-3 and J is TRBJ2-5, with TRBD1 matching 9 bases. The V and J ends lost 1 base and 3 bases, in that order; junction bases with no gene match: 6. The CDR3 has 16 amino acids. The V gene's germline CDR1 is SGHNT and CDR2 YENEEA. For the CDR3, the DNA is TGTGCCAGCAGCTTAGGACAGGGGGAACTGGAAGAGACCCAGTACTTC. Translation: CASSLGQGELEETQYF.

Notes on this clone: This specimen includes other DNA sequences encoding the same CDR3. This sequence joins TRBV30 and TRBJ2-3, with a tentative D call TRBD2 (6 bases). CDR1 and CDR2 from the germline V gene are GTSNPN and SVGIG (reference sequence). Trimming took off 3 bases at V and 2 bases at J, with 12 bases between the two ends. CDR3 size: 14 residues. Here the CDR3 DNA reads TGTGCCTGGAGCGTCGGGGGAATCACAGATACGCAGTATTTT. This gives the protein CAWSVGGITDTQYF.

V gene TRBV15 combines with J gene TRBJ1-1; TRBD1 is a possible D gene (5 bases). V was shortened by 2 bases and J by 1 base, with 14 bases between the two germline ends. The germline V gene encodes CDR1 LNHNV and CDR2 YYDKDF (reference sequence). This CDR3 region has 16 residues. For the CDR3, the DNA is TGTGCCACCAGCAGAACGGCCTCGGGGACGAACACTGAAGCTTTCTTT. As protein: CATSRTASGTNTEAFF. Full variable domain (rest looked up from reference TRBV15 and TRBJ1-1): DAMVIQNPRYQVTQFGKPVTLSCSQTLNHNVMYWYQQKSSQAPKLLFHYYDKDFNNEADTPDNFQSRRPNTSFCFLDIRSPGLGDTAMYLCATSRTASGTNTEAFFGQGTRLTVV.

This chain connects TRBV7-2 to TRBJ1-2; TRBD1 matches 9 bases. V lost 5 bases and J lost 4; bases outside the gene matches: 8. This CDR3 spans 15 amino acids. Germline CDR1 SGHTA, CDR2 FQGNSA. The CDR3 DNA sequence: TGTGCCAGCAGCCTCACAGGGGGCTCGGGCTATGGCTACACCTTC. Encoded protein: CASSLTGGSGYGYTF.

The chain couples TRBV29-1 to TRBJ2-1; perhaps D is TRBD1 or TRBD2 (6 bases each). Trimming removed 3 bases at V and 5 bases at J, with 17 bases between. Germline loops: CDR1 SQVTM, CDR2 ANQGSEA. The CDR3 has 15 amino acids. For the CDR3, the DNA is TGCAGCGTTGATGGCAGGGGAGGAGGTAACAATGAGCAGTTCTTC. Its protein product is CSVDGRGGGNNEQFF.

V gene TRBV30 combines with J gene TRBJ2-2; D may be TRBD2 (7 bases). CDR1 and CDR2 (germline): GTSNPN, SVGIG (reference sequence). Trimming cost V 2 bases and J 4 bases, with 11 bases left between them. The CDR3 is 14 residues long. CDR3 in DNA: TGTGCCTGGAGTCGGGGGGCCAGCACCGGGGAGCTGTTTTTT. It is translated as CAWSRGASTGELFF.

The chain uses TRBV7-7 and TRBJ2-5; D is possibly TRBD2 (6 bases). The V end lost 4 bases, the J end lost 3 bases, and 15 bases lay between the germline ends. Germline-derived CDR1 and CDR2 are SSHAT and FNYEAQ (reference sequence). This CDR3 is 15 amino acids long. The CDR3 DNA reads TGTGCCAGCAGCTCAGGTCGGGGGAGTAAAGAGACCCAGTACTTC. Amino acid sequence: CASSSGRGSKETQYF.

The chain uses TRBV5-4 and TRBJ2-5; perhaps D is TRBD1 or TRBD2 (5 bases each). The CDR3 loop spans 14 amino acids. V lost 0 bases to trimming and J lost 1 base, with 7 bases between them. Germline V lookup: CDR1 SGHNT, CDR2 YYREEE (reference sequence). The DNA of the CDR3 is TGTGCCAGCAGCTTGGCCGGGACCCAAGAGACCCAGTACTTC. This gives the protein CASSLAGTQETQYF.

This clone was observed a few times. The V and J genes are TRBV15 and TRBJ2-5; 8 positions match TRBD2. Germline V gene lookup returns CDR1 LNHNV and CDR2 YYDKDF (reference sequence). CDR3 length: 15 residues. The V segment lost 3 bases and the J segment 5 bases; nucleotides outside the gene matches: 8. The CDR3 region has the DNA TGTGCCACCAGCAGGACCGCGGGGGGACGGGAGACCCAGTACTTC. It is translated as CATSRTAGGRETQYF.